This TCR beta chain was profiled in a study of resident and recirculating memory T cells in vitiligo. Study-wide context: No cells were sorted; samples were homogenized just before genomic DNA extraction.

Repertoires were generated with immunoSEQ multiplex PCR, while TCRdb's copy carries only in-frame clones and drops some. The data hold fewer than 85,000 clones, with just over 90% observed a single time. Comments on this clone: Its antigen is not known.

Anyone treated within the previous three months was excluded. Study-wide results and caveats: Different lesions suggested infiltration by different T cell clones.

The sequence was collected from a male donor with vitiligo. The sequencing input was blood.

CDR3 residues: CASSRNLNTEAFF. In DNA form, the CDR3 reads TGTGCCAGCAGCCGTAACTTGAACACTGAAGCTTTCTTT. The chain couples TRBV14 to TRBJ1-1; D remains unclear. Germline CDR1 and CDR2: SGHDN and FVKESK. The CDR3 contains 13 residues. The ends were cut back, 4 bases at V and 0 bases at J, with 6 bases in the middle.